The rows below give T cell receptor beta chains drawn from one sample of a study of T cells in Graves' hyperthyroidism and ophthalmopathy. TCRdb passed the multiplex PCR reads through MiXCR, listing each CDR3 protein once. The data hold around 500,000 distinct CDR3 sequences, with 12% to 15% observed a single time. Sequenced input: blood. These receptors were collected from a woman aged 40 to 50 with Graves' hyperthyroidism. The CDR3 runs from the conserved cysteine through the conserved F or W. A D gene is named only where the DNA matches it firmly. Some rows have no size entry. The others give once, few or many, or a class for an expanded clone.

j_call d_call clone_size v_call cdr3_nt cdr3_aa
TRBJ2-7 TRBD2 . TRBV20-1 TGCAGTGCAGCCGGGACTACCCAGTACGAGCAGTACTTC CSAAGTTQYEQYF
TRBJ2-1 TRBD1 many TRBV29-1 TGCAGCGTCGACGCCAGCGGACCAGGGGGTGAGCAGTTCTTC CSVDASGPGGEQFF
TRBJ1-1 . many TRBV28 TGTGCCAGCAGTTTATCATCTGCTCTGAACACTGAAGCTTTCTTT CASSLSSALNTEAFF
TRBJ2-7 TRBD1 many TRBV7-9 TGTGCCAGCAGCCCCTCAGGGGGCTCCTACGAGCAGTACTTC CASSPSGGSYEQYF
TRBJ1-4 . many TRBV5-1 TGCGCCAGCAGCCTAACGGACGCTAATGAAAAACTGTTTTTT CASSLTDANEKLFF
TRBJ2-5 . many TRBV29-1 TGCAGCGTTCCAGCTGGGTTTGAGACCCAGTACTTC CSVPAGFETQYF
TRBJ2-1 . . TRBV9 TGTGCCAGCAGCGTAGCTCCTAGGGGATACAATGAGCAGTTCTTC CASSVAPRGYNEQFF
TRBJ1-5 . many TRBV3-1 TGTGCCAGCAGCCTAACCGGGACATCCCTTAGCAATCAGCCCCAGCATTTT CASSLTGTSLSNQPQHF
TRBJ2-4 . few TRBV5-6 TGTGCCAGCAGCTTGTGGGGCCTTAGCGGCGGAAACATTCAGTACTTC CASSLWGLSGGNIQYF
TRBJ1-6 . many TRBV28 TGTGCCAGCAAGGGGGGGGTTAATTCACCCCTCCACTTT CASKGGVNSPLHF
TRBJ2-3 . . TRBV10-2 TGCGCCAGCAGTCCAGACGGCTTCCATACGCAGTATTTT CASSPDGFHTQYF
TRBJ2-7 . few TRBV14 TGTGCCAGCAGCATCAGTTTCAGGCAGTACTTC CASSISFRQYF
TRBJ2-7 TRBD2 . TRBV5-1 TGCGCCAGCAGCTTGAGCGGGAGCGACTACGAGCAGTACTTC CASSLSGSDYEQYF
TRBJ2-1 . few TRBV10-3 TGTGCCATCACCGACGGGTTCGGATACAATGAGCAGTTCTTC CAITDGFGYNEQFF
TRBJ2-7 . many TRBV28 TGTGCCAGCAGTCCCACGACCTTTGGGAGGAGCTCCTACGAGCAGTACTTC CASSPTTFGRSSYEQYF
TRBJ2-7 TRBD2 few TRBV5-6 TGTGCCAGCAGCTTGGGTCGGGGACTACCATGGGAGCAGTACTTC CASSLGRGLPWEQYF
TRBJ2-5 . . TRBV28 TGTGCCAGCACCAGTCGGACTCCCCGATCCGAGACCCAGTACTTC CASTSRTPRSETQYF
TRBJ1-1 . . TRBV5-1 TGCGCCAGCAGCTTGGCGACAGGAACGGCTACTGAAGCTTCCTTT CASSLATGTATEASF
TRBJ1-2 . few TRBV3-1 TGTGCCAGCAGCCAAGCCCCAGGGTTCCATGGCTACACCTTC CASSQAPGFHGYTF
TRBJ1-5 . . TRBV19 TGTGCCATCGCCGTGGGGAATAGCAATCAGCCCCAGCATTTT CAIAVGNSNQPQHF
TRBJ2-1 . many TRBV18 TGTGCCAGCTCACCACAGAGGGGCCCCTACAATGAGCAGTTCTTC CASSPQRGPYNEQFF
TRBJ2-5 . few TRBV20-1 TGCAGTGCTACCTGGGGGGATCGGCCAGAGACCCAGTACTTC CSATWGDRPETQYF
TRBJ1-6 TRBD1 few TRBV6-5 TGTGCCAGCAGTTACTCCCAGGGGGATTCACCCCTCCACTTT CASSYSQGDSPLHF
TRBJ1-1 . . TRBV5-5 TGTGCCAGCAGCTTGGGGGCCGACAGGAACACTGAAGCTTTCTTT CASSLGADRNTEAFF
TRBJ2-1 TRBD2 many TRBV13 TGTGCCAGCAGCTTGCGGGAGGGCGATGAGCAGTTCTTC CASSLREGDEQFF
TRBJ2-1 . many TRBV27 TGTGCCAGCAGTTTAGGTAAAGGGTCGAGCTCCTACAATGAGCAGTTCTTC CASSLGKGSSSYNEQFF
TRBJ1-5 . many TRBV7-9 TGTGCCAGCAGCTTAGCAGGGTCGCATCAGCCCCAGCATTTT CASSLAGSHQPQHF
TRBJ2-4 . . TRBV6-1 TGTGCCAGCGGGGGAACGATTCAGTACTTC CASGGTIQYF
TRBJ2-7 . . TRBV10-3 TGTGCCATCAGTGAGGCCACTGGGTTCTACGAGCAGTACTTC CAISEATGFYEQYF
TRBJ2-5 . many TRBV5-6 TGTGCCAGCAGCCTCCAGGGAGACCAAGAGACCCAGTACTTC CASSLQGDQETQYF
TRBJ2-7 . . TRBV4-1 TGCGCCAGCAGCCAAGAAGGGGAGGAGGCCGAGCAGTACTTC CASSQEGEEAEQYF
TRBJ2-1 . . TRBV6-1 TGTGCCAGCAAAAGGACAGAAAATGAGCAGTTCTTC CASKRTENEQFF
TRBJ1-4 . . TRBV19 TGTGCCAGTAGTACCGACAGTCGTGAAAAACTGTTTTTT CASSTDSREKLFF
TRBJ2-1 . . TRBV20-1 TGCAGTGCTAGAGGTATTGGAGGGAACTCCTACAATGAGCAGTTCTTC CSARGIGGNSYNEQFF
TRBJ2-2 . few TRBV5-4 TGTGCCAGCAGCCCCGGGGATTGGGACACCGGGGAGCTGTTTTTT CASSPGDWDTGELFF
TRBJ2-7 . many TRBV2 TGTGCCAGCAACGACGACAGCTCCTACGAGCAGTACTTC CASNDDSSYEQYF
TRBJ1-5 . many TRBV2 TGTGCCAGCAGTGATGGGGGAACAATTGGACAGCCCCAGCATTTT CASSDGGTIGQPQHF
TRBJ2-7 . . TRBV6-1 TGTGCCAGCGGGCAGGGCAGCGAGCAGTACTTC CASGQGSEQYF
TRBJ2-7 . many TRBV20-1 TGCAGTGCTAGTAAGACTTCTTACGAGCAGTACTTC CSASKTSYEQYF
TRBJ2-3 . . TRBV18 TGTGCCAGCTCACCCCGCCAGGGGAGTAGCACAGATACGCAGTATTTT CASSPRQGSSTDTQYF
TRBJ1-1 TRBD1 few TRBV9 TGTGCCAGCAGCGATGGGACAGAGTACACTGAAGCTTTCTTT CASSDGTEYTEAFF
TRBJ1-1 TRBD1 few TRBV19 TGTGCCAGTAGTTCGCTGACAGGGACCTCCCCAGAAGCTTTCTTT CASSSLTGTSPEAFF
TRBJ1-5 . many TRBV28 TGTGCCAGCAGCTCTGAAGAAAGCAATCAGCCCCAGCATTTT CASSSEESNQPQHF
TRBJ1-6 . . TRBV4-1 TGCGCCAGCAGCCAGGACGCTTATTCACCCCTCCACTTT CASSQDAYSPLHF
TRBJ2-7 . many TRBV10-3 TGTGCCATCAGTGAGTTTGGCGGGGACGAGCAGTACTTC CAISEFGGDEQYF
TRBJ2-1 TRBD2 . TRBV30 TGTGCCTGGAGTGGGGGGGGTGAGCAGTTCTTC CAWSGGGEQFF
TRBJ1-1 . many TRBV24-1 TGTGCCACCAGTGATTTAGTGGGTTTTCCTTTCTTT CATSDLVGFPFF
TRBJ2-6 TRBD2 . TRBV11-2 TGTGCCAGCAGCTTAGCAGCGTCTTGCGGGGGCTCTGGGGCCAACGTCCTGACTTTC CASSLAASCGGSGANVLTF
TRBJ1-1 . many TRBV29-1 TGCAGCGTTCTACCGAGGACAGCGAACACTGAAGCTTTCTTT CSVLPRTANTEAFF
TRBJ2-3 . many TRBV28 TGTGCCAGCAGTTTCGGCGGGACTAGCACAGATACGCAGTATTTT CASSFGGTSTDTQYF
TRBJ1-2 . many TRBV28 TGTGCCAGCAGTTTCACTCGGGACGGCTATGGCTACACCTTC CASSFTRDGYGYTF
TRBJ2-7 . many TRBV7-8 TGTGCCAGCAGCTTAGACCGGGGAATGGACTACGAGCAGTACTTC CASSLDRGMDYEQYF
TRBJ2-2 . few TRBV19 TGTGCCAGTAGTATTTTCGGAGGAGCTGGGGAGCTGTTTTTT CASSIFGGAGELFF
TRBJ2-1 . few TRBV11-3 TGTGCCAGCAGCCGATGGGACTTCAGCACCCACAATGAGCAGTTCTTC CASSRWDFSTHNEQFF
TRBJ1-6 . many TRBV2 TGTGCCAGCTTAGAGATGAGGGGAGTCAGGTCACCCCTCCACTTT CASLEMRGVRSPLHF